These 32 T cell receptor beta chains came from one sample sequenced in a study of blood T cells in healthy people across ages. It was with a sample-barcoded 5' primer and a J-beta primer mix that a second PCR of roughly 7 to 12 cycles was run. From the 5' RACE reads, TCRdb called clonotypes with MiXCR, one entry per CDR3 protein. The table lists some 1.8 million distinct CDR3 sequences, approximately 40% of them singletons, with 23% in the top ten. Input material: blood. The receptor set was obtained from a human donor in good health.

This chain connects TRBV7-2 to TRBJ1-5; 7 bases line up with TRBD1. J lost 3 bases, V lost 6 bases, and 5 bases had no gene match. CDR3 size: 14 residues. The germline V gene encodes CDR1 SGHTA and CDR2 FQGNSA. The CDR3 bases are TGTGCCAGCAGTCCTGGACAGGCCAATCAGCCCCAGCATTTT. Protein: CASSPGQANQPQHF.

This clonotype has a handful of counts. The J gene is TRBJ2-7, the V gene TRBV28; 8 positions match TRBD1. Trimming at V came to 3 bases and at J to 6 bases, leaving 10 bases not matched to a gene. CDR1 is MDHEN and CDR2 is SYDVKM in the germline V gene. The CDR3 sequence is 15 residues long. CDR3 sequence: CASSFGGQGDGEQYF. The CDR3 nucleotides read TGTGCCAGCAGTTTCGGAGGACAGGGCGACGGCGAGCAGTACTTC.

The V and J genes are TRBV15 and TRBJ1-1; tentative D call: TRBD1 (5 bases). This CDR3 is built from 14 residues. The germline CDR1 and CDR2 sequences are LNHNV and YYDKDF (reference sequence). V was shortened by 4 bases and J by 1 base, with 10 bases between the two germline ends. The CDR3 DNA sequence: TGTGCCACCAGCATCCAGGGCGGGAACACTGAAGCTTTCTTT. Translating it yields CATSIQGGNTEAFF.

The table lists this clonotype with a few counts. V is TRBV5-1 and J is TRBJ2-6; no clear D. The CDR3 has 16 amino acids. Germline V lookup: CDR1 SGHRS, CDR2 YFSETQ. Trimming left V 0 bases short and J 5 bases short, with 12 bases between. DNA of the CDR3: TGCGCCAGCAGCTTGGCCCGGGCTTCTCGGGCCAACGTCCTGACTTTC. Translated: CASSLARASRANVLTF.

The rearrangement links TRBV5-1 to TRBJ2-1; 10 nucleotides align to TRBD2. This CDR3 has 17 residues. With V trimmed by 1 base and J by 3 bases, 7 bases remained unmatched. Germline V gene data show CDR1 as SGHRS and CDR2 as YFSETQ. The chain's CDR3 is CASSLTTSGFLYNEQFF. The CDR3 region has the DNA TGCGCCAGCAGCTTGACGACTAGCGGGTTTCTCTACAATGAGCAGTTCTTC.

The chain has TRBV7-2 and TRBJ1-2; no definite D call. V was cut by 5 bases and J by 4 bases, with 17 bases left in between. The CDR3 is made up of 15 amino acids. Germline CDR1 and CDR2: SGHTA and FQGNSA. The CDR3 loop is CASSPPRSAVYGYTF. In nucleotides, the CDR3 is TGTGCCAGCAGCCCACCAAGGTCGGCGGTCTATGGCTACACCTTC.

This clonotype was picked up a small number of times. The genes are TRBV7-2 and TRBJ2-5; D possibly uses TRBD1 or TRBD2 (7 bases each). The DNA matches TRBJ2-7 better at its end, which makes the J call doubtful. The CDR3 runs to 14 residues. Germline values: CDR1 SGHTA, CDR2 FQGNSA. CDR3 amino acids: CASSQGGYPDEQYF. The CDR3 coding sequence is TGTGCCAGCAGCCAGGGGGGGTACCCTGACGAGCAGTACTTC.

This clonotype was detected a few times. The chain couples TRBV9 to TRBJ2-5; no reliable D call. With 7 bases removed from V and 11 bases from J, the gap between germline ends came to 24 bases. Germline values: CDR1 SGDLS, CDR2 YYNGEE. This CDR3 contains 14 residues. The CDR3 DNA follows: TGTGCCAGCCACCTATCAGAGGACCCAAATCGGCAGTACTTC. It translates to CASHLSEDPNRQYF.

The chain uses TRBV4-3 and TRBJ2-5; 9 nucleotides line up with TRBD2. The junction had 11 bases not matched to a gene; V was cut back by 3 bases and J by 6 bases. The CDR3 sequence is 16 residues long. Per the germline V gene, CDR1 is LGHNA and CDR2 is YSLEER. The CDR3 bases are TGCGCCAGCAGCCAGGGGCTTGCGGGGGGGCATAAGACCCAGTACTTC. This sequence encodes CASSQGLAGGHKTQYF.

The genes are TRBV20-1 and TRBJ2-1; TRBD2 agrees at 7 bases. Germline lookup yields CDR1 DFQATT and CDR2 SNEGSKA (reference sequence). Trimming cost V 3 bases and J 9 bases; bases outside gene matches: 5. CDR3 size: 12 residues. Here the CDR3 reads CSARGAGVEQFF. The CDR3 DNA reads TGCAGTGCTAGGGGTGCGGGGGTTGAGCAGTTCTTC.

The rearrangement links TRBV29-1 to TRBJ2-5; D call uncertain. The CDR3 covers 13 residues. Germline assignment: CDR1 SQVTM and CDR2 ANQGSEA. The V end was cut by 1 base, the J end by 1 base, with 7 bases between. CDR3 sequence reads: CSVEGGTQETQYF. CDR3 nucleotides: TGCAGCGTTGAAGGTGGCACCCAAGAGACCCAGTACTTC.

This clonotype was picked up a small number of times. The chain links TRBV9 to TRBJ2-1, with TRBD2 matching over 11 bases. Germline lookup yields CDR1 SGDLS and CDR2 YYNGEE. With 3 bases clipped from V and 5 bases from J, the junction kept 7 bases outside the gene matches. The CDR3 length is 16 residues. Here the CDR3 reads CASSARLAGGHNEQFF. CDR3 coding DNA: TGTGCCAGCAGCGCTCGATTAGCGGGGGGGCACAATGAGCAGTTCTTC.

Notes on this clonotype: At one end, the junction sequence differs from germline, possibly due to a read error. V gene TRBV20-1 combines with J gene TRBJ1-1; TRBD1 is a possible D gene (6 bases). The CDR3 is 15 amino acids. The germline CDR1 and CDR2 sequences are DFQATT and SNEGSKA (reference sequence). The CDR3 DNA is TGCAGTGCGAGAGCCCCGGACGGGGGGCGAGGTGAAGCTTTCTTT. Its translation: CSARAPDGGRGEAFF.

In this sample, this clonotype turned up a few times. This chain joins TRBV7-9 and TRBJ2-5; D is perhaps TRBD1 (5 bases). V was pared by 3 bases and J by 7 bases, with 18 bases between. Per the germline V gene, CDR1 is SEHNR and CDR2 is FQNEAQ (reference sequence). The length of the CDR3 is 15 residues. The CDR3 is CASSFRAGFQMTQYF. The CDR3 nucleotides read TGTGCCAGCAGCTTTCGAGCAGGGTTTCAAATGACCCAGTACTTC. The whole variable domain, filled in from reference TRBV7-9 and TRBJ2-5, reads DTGVSQNPRHKITKRGQNVTFRCDPISEHNRLYWYRQTLGQGPEFLTYFQNEAQLEKSRLLSDRFSAERPKGSFSTLEIQRTEQGDSAMYLCASSFRAGFQMTQYFGPGTRLLVL.

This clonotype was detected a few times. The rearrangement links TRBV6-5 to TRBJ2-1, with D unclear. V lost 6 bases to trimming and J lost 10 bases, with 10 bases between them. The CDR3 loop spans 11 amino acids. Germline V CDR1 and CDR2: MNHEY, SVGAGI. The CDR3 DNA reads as TGTGCCAGCAGCTATGTGGGGGAGCAGTTCTTC. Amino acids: CASSYVGEQFF.

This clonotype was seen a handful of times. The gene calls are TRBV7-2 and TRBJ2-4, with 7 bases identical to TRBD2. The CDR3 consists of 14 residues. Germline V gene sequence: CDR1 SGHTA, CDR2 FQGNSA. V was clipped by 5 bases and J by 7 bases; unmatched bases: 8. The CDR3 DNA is TGTGCCAGCAGCCCTAGCGGACTCGGGAACATTCAGTACTTC. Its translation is CASSPSGLGNIQYF. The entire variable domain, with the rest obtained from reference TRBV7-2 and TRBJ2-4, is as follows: GAGVSQSPSNKVTEKGKDVELRCDPISGHTALYWYRQSLGQGLEFLIYFQGNSAPDKSGLPSDRFSAERTGGSVSTLTIQRTQQEDSAVYLCASSPSGLGNIQYFGAGTRLSVL.

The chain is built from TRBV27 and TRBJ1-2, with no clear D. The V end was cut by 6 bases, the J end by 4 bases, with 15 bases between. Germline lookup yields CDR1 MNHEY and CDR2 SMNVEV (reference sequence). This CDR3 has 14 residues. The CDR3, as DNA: TGTGCCAGCAGCTTAATGGGCAGCCTCTATGGCTACACCTTC. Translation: CASSLMGSLYGYTF.

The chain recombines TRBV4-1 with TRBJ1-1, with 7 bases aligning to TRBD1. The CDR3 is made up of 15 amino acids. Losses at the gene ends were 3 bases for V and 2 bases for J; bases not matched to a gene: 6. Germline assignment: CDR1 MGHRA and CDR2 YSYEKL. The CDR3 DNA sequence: TGCGCCAGCAGCCATAATGACAGGGAAAACACTGAAGCTTTCTTT. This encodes CASSHNDRENTEAFF.

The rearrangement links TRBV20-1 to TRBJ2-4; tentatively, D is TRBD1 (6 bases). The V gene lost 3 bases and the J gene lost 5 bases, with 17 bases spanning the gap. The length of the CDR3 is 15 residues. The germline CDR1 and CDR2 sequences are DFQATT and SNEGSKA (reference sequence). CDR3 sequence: CSASPLDRKENIQYF. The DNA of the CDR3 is TGCAGTGCTAGCCCATTAGACAGGAAAGAAAACATTCAGTACTTC.

CDR3 in DNA: TGTGCCAGCAGCTACGACAAGGGAGGGGAAAAACTGTTTTTT. It is translated as CASSYDKGGEKLFF. The J gene is TRBJ1-4, the V gene TRBV7-2; D is uncertain. V shed 4 bases and J shed 8 bases, with 14 bases lying between them. Germline loops: CDR1 SGHTA, CDR2 FQGNSA. The CDR3 sequence is 14 residues long. The variable domain in full, completed from reference TRBV7-2 and TRBJ1-4, reads GAGVSQSPSNKVTEKGKDVELRCDPISGHTALYWYRQSLGQGLEFLIYFQGNSAPDKSGLPSDRFSAERTGGSVSTLTIQRTQQEDSAVYLCASSYDKGGEKLFFGSGTQLSVL.

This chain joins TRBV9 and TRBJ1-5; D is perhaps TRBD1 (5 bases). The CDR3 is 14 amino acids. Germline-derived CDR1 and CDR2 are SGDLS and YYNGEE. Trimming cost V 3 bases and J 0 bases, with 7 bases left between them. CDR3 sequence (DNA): TGTGCCAGCAGCGCCGGGACTAGCAATCAGCCCCAGCATTTT. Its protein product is CASSAGTSNQPQHF.

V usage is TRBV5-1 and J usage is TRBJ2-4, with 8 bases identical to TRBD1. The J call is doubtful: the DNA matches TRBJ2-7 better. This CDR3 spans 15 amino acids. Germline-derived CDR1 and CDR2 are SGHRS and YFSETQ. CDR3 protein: CASSLDGQGLDEQYF. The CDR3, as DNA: TGCGCCAGCAGCTTGGACGGACAGGGTTTAGACGAGCAGTACTTC.

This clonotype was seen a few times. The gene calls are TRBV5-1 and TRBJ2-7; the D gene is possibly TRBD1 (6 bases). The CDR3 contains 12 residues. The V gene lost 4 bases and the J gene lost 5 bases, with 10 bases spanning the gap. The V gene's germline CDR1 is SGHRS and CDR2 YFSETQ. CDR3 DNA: TGCGCCAGCAGCATAAACAGGGACGAGCAGTACTTC. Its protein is CASSINRDEQYF. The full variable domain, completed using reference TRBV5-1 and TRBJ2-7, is KAGVTQTPRYLIKTRGQQVTLSCSPISGHRSVSWYQQTPGQGLQFLFEYFSETQRNKGNFPGRFSGRQFSNSRSEMNVSTLELGDSALYLCASSINRDEQYFGPGTRLTVT.

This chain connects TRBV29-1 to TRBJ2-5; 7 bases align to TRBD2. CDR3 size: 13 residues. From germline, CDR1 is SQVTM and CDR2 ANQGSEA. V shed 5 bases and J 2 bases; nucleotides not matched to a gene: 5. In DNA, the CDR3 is TGCAGCGTTCGGGGGGTCGGACAAGAGACCCAGTACTTC. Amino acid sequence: CSVRGVGQETQYF.

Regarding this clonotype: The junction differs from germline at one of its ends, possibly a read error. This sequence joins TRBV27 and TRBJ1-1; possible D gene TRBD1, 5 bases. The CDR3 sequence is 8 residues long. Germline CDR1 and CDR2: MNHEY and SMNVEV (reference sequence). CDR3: CASSPQVF. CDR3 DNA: TGTGCCAGCAGTCCACAGGTCTTT.

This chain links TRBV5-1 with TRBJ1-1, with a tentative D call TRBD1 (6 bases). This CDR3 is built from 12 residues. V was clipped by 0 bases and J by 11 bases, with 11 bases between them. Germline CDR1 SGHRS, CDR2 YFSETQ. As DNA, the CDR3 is TGCGCCAGCAGCTTGGGAGGGACAAGCGCTTTCTTT. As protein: CASSLGGTSAFF.

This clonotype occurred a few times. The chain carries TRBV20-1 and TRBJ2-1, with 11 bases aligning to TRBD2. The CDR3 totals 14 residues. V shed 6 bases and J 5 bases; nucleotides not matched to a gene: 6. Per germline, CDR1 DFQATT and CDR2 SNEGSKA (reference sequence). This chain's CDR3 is CSAHYSGGDNEQFF. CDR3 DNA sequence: TGCAGTGCACATTATAGCGGGGGGGACAATGAGCAGTTCTTC.

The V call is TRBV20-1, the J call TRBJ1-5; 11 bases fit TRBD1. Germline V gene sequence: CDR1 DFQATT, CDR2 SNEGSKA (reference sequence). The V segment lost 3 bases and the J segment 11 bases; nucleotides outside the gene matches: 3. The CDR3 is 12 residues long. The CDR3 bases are TGCAGTGCTAGCCGGACAGGGGGCTCCCAGCATTTT. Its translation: CSASRTGGSQHF.

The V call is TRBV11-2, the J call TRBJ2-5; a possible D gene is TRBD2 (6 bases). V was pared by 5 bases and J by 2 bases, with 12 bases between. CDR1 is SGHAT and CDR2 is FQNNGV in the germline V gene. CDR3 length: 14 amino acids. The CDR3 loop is CASSRSGVQETQYF. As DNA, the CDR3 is TGTGCCAGCAGCCGTTCGGGGGTGCAAGAGACCCAGTACTTC. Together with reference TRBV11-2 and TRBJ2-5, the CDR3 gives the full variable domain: EAGVAQSPRYKIIEKRQSVAFWCNPISGHATLYWYQQILGQGPKLLIQFQNNGVVDDSQLPKDRFSAERLKGVDSTLKIQPAKLEDSAVYLCASSRSGVQETQYFGPGTRLLVL.

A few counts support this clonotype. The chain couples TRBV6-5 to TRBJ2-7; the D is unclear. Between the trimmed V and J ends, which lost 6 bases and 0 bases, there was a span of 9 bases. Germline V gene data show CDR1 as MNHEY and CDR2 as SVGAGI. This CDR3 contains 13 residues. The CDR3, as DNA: TGTGCCAGCAGCTATGGATACTCCTACGAGCAGTACTTC. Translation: CASSYGYSYEQYF.

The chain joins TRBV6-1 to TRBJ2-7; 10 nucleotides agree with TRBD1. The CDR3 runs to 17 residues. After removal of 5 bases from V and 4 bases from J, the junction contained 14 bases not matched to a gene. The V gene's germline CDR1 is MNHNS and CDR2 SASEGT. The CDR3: CASSIRGVGTGVYEQYF. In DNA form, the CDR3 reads TGTGCCAGCAGTATCCGGGGTGTCGGGACAGGGGTATACGAGCAGTACTTC.

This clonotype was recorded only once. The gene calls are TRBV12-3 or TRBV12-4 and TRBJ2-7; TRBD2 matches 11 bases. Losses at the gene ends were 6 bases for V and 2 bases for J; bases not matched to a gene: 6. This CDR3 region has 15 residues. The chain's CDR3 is CASRPGLADPYEQYF. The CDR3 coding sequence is TGTGCCAGCAGACCGGGACTAGCGGATCCCTACGAGCAGTACTTC.